Listed below are T cell receptor beta chains from one sample, sequenced in a study of T cell responses to AZD1222 COVID-19 vaccine. Using immunoSEQ multiplex PCR, the repertoire was profiled, and TCRdb retains in-frame clones only, with some absent. Of approximately 73,000 clones detected, about 82% appear once; the ten largest clones hold about 3%. This material consisted of peripheral blood, taken on day 0 of AZD1222 vaccination. The receptor set was obtained from an adult in good health. CDR3s include the opening cysteine and the closing phenylalanine or tryptophan. The order of the fields is V gene, clone size, D gene, J gene, CDR3 protein, CDR3 DNA. The D gene is left open where the match is weak. A row's size may be missing; if present it is once, few, many or a size class.

V: TRBV4-2
size: .
D: TRBD2
J: TRBJ2-7
CDR3: CASSIPGTSGLGEQYF
DNA: TGTGCCAGCAGTATCCCCGGGACTAGCGGGTTAGGTGAGCAGTACTTC

V: TRBV4-3
size: few
D: TRBD1
J: TRBJ2-7
CDR3: CASSQEPGQAYEQYF
DNA: TGCGCCAGCAGCCAAGAACCGGGACAGGCTTACGAGCAGTACTTC

V: TRBV5-4
size: .
D: TRBD1
J: TRBJ1-4
CDR3: CASSLRSGTGGEKLFF
DNA: TGTGCCAGCAGCCTGAGATCCGGGACAGGGGGCGAAAAACTGTTTTTT

V: TRBV27
size: .
D: TRBD1
J: TRBJ1-2
CDR3: CASRKPGQGNYGYTF
DNA: TGTGCCAGCAGGAAACCGGGACAGGGGAACTATGGCTACACCTTC

V: TRBV27
size: .
D: .
J: TRBJ1-1
CDR3: CASRSGGPGTEAFF
DNA: TGTGCCAGCAGGTCAGGAGGGCCGGGGACTGAAGCTTTCTTT

V: TRBV9
size: .
D: .
J: TRBJ2-5
CDR3: CASSVTSSPKETQYF
DNA: TGTGCCAGCAGCGTTACTAGCAGTCCCAAGGAGACCCAGTACTTC

V: TRBV12-3/TRBV12-4
size: .
D: TRBD1
J: TRBJ1-2
CDR3: CASSGQGDGYTF
DNA: TGTGCCAGCAGTGGACAGGGGGACGGCTACACCTTC

V: TRBV5-1
size: .
D: .
J: TRBJ2-1
CDR3: CASSLSLEQFF
DNA: TGCGCCAGCAGCCTTAGTTTAGAGCAGTTCTTC

V: TRBV4-3
size: .
D: TRBD2
J: TRBJ2-1
CDR3: CASSQAVETSGIRNEQFF
DNA: TGCGCCAGCAGCCAAGCTGTTGAGACTAGCGGGATAAGGAATGAGCAGTTCTTC

V: TRBV5-6
size: .
D: .
J: TRBJ2-5
CDR3: CASSSGRGARQETQYF
DNA: TGTGCCAGCAGCTCTGGGAGGGGGGCGAGGCAAGAGACCCAGTACTTC

V: TRBV5-1
size: .
D: .
J: TRBJ1-1
CDR3: CASSVTDRANTEAFF
DNA: TGCGCCAGCAGTGTGACTGACCGCGCGAACACTGAAGCTTTCTTT

V: TRBV27
size: .
D: .
J: TRBJ1-1
CDR3: CASSIRQADTEAFF
DNA: TGTGCCAGCAGTATCAGACAGGCGGACACTGAAGCTTTCTTT

V: TRBV14
size: .
D: .
J: TRBJ1-4
CDR3: CASSPHRVGTGKTNEKLFF
DNA: TGTGCCAGCAGCCCACACAGGGTTGGAACAGGGAAGACTAATGAAAAACTGTTTTTT

V: TRBV11-3
size: once
D: .
J: TRBJ1-4
CDR3: CASSSRTTTNEKLFF
DNA: TGTGCCAGCAGCTCTCGGACAACAACTAATGAAAAACTGTTTTTT

V: TRBV9
size: .
D: TRBD1
J: TRBJ2-5
CDR3: CASSVSVRTGEQETQYF
DNA: TGTGCCAGCAGCGTATCCGTCCGGACAGGAGAGCAAGAGACCCAGTACTTC

V: TRBV19
size: .
D: .
J: TRBJ2-1
CDR3: CASSILGVGGEGEQFF
DNA: TGTGCCAGTAGTATCCTTGGCGTTGGAGGCGAGGGTGAGCAGTTCTTC

V: TRBV30
size: .
D: .
J: TRBJ2-2
CDR3: CAWSVHRDTGELFF
DNA: TGTGCCTGGAGTGTACACAGAGACACCGGGGAGCTGTTTTTT

V: TRBV9
size: .
D: .
J: TRBJ2-1
CDR3: CASSVGQDQEQFF
DNA: TGTGCCAGCAGCGTAGGTCAGGATCAGGAGCAGTTCTTC

V: TRBV25-1
size: .
D: TRBD1
J: TRBJ1-6
CDR3: CASSLGTGGGNSPLHF
DNA: TGTGCCAGCAGTTTAGGGACAGGGGGAGGTAATTCACCCCTCCACTTT

V: TRBV5-4
size: .
D: TRBD2
J: TRBJ2-1
CDR3: CASSFGAGVGSYNEQFF
DNA: TGTGCCAGCAGCTTTGGGGCGGGAGTGGGGTCCTACAATGAGCAGTTCTTC

V: TRBV7-2
size: .
D: TRBD2
J: TRBJ2-7
CDR3: CASSPGTSVREQYF
DNA: TGTGCCAGCAGCCCTGGGACTAGCGTGAGGGAGCAGTACTTC

V: TRBV9
size: few
D: .
J: TRBJ2-3
CDR3: CASSSPTGTRPWDTQYF
DNA: TGTGCCAGCAGCTCGCCCACCGGGACCCGCCCGTGGGATACGCAGTATTTT

V: TRBV6-6
size: .
D: .
J: TRBJ2-3
CDR3: CASSYSSTGRTDTQYF
DNA: TGTGCCAGCAGTTACTCGAGCACCGGGCGCACAGATACGCAGTATTTT

V: TRBV4-3
size: .
D: .
J: TRBJ1-3
CDR3: CASSPDMRTGNTIYF
DNA: TGCGCCAGCAGCCCGGATATGCGGACTGGAAACACCATATATTTT

V: TRBV6-2/TRBV6-3
size: .
D: .
J: TRBJ2-3
CDR3: CASSYYADTQYF
DNA: TGTGCCAGCAGTTACTATGCTGATACGCAGTATTTT

V: TRBV3-1/TRBV3-2
size: .
D: TRBD1
J: TRBJ2-7
CDR3: CASSQGPGQGTYEQYF
DNA: TGTGCCAGCAGCCAAGGACCGGGACAGGGTACGTACGAGCAGTACTTC

V: TRBV10-3
size: .
D: TRBD1
J: TRBJ1-6
CDR3: CATSLGGLNSPLHF
DNA: TGTGCCACATCATTAGGGGGCTTGAATTCACCCCTCCACTTT

V: TRBV12-1
size: .
D: .
J: TRBJ2-7
CDR3: CASSFGPDHEQYF
DNA: TGTGCCAGCAGCTTTGGGCCTGATCACGAGCAGTACTTC

V: TRBV6-2/TRBV6-3
size: .
D: .
J: TRBJ1-5
CDR3: CASSYSIVRGNSNQPQHF
DNA: TGTGCCAGCAGTTACTCGATTGTAAGGGGTAATAGCAATCAGCCCCAGCATTTT

V: TRBV11-2
size: .
D: .
J: TRBJ2-7
CDR3: CASSPNRLTYEQYF
DNA: TGTGCCAGCAGCCCCAACAGGCTGACCTACGAGCAGTACTTC

V: TRBV7-2
size: .
D: TRBD1
J: TRBJ1-1
CDR3: CASSPKGDRVNTEAFF
DNA: TGTGCCAGCAGCCCAAAGGGGGACAGAGTAAACACTGAAGCTTTCTTT

V: TRBV6-5
size: .
D: .
J: TRBJ2-7
CDR3: CASKVAGHSYEQYF
DNA: TGTGCCAGCAAGGTGGCCGGACACTCCTACGAGCAGTACTTC

V: TRBV15
size: .
D: .
J: TRBJ1-1
CDR3: CATSRVLKHTEAFF
DNA: TGTGCCACCAGCAGAGTATTGAAACACACTGAAGCTTTCTTT

V: TRBV11-3
size: few
D: .
J: TRBJ2-2
CDR3: CASSPSRSGELFF
DNA: TGTGCCAGCAGCCCGTCACGGTCAGGGGAGCTGTTTTTT

V: TRBV6-5
size: .
D: .
J: TRBJ2-7
CDR3: CASSYTGSDYEQYF
DNA: TGTGCCAGCAGTTACACAGGGAGTGACTACGAGCAGTACTTC

V: TRBV6-2/TRBV6-3
size: .
D: .
J: TRBJ1-2
CDR3: CASSSPTTENYGYTF
DNA: TGTGCCAGCAGTTCTCCAACGACAGAGAACTATGGCTACACCTTC

V: TRBV19
size: .
D: TRBD2
J: TRBJ2-1
CDR3: CASRPSGGLSSYNEQFF
DNA: TGTGCCAGTAGACCGAGCGGGGGCCTGAGCTCCTACAATGAGCAGTTCTTC

V: TRBV27
size: .
D: .
J: TRBJ1-3
CDR3: CASSLLPVSGNTIYF
DNA: TGTGCCAGCAGTTTACTCCCAGTTTCTGGAAACACCATATATTTT

V: TRBV2
size: .
D: .
J: TRBJ1-1
CDR3: CASNLGGTEAFF
DNA: TGTGCCAGCAATCTAGGGGGCACTGAAGCTTTCTTT

V: TRBV19
size: .
D: .
J: TRBJ1-2
CDR3: CASSTDPEFLHSFSNYGYTF
DNA: TGTGCCAGTAGTACCGATCCTGAGTTCCTTCACAGTTTTTCCAACTATGGCTACACCTTC